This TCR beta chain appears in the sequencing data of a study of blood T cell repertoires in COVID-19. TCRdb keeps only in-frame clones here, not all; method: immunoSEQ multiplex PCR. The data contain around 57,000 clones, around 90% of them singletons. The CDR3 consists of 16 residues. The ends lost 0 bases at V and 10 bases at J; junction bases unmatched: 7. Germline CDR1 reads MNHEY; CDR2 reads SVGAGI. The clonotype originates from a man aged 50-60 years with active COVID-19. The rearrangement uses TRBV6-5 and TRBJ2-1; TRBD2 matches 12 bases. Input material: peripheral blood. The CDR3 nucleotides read TGTGCCAGCAGTTACTCTCGGCTAGCGGGAGGGTGGGAGCAGTTCTTC. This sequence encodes CASSYSRLAGGWEQFF.